One sample yielded the 7 T cell receptor beta chains listed below, sequenced in a study of T cell responses to AZD1222 COVID-19 vaccine. TCRdb keeps only in-frame clones here, not all; method: immunoSEQ multiplex PCR. Of tens of thousands of clones listed, roughly 87% are singletons. The material sequenced was peripheral blood, taken 28 days after the second AZD1222 dose. Receptor source: an adult who received the AZD1222 COVID-19 vaccine.

In nucleotides, the CDR3 is TGTGCCACCAGTGCCCGGGGGCAACAGCCCCAGCATTTT. It is translated as CATSARGQQPQHF. The chain combines TRBV24-1 with TRBJ1-5; tentatively, D is TRBD1 (6 bases). With 5 bases removed from V and 7 bases from J, the gap between germline ends came to 11 bases. CDR1 and CDR2 (germline): KGHDR, SFDVKD. The CDR3 extends over 13 amino acids.

The CDR3 region has the DNA TGTGCCAGCAGCCCAAATCTTGGACAGTCCTACAATGAGCAGTTCTTC. Translating it yields CASSPNLGQSYNEQFF. The V and J genes are TRBV7-2 and TRBJ2-1; possibly TRBD1 for D (6 bases). This CDR3 comprises 16 residues. The germline CDR1 and CDR2 sequences are SGHTA and FQGNSA. The V end was cut by 5 bases, the J end by 1 base, with 15 bases between.

This chain connects TRBV19 to TRBJ1-1; D not resolved. The germline gives CDR1 LNHDA, CDR2 SQIVND (reference sequence). The CDR3 is 15 amino acids. Trimming stripped 9 bases from V and 1 base from J, with 18 bases between. CDR3 protein: CASKVDNWGNTEAFF. The CDR3 DNA follows: TGTGCCAGCAAGGTTGATAACTGGGGGAACACTGAAGCTTTCTTT.

The chain employs TRBV9 and TRBJ2-3, with TRBD2 matching over 11 bases. CDR3 length equals 15 residues. Germline V gene sequence: CDR1 SGDLS, CDR2 YYNGEE. V lost 3 bases, J lost 4 bases, and 4 bases stayed unmatched. CDR3 sequence: CASSDTSGSPDTQYF. In DNA, the CDR3 is TGTGCCAGCAGCGATACTAGCGGGAGTCCAGATACGCAGTATTTT.

V and J are TRBV6-5 and TRBJ2-3, with TRBD2 identical over 9 bases. Germline-derived CDR1 and CDR2 are MNHEY and SVGAGI. This CDR3 has 14 amino acids. J lost 2 bases, V lost 6 bases, and 3 bases had no gene match. CDR3 sequence: CASSPGLATDTQYF. In nucleotides, the CDR3 is TGTGCCAGCAGCCCGGGACTAGCCACAGATACGCAGTATTTT.

The chain is built from TRBV5-6 and TRBJ2-5; no reliable D call. Trimming removed 4 bases at V and 5 bases at J, with 6 bases between. CDR1 and CDR2 (germline): SGHDT, YYEEEE. This CDR3 spans 11 amino acids. CDR3 sequence (DNA): TGTGCCAGCAGCGATCTGGAGACCCAGTACTTC. Translation: CASSDLETQYF.

V is TRBV2 and J is TRBJ1-5; D unresolved. Germline lookup yields CDR1 SNHLY and CDR2 FYNNEI. V was clipped by 5 bases and J by 6 bases, with 14 bases between them. The CDR3 totals 14 residues. The CDR3 sequence: CASSTGRGTQPQHF. The CDR3 DNA follows: TGTGCCAGCAGTACCGGGAGAGGAACTCAGCCCCAGCATTTT.